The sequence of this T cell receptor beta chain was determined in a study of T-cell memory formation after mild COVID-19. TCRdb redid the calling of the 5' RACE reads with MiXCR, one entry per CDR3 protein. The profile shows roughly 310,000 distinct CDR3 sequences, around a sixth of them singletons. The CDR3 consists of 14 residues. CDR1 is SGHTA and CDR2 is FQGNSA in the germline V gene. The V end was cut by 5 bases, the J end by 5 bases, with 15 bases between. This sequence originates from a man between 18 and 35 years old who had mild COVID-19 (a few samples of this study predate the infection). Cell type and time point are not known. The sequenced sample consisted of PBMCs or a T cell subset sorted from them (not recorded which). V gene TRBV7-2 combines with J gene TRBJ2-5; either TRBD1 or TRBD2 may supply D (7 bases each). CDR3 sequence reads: CASSPQGGSETQYF. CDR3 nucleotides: TGTGCCAGCAGCCCCCAGGGGGGGAGCGAGACCCAGTACTTC.